This T cell receptor (beta chain) was obtained from a study of CD8 T cells in ankylosing spondylitis listed by TCRdb under 2017. Concerning the study at large: To find TCR variants linked to disease, the study profiled T cell receptor beta repertoires in ankylosing spondylitis patients and healthy donors. Peripheral blood samples were taken, and synovial fluid was additionally collected from ankylosing spondylitis patients. The full study cohort comprised 20 to 25 ankylosing spondylitis patients and around 100 healthy donors. The paper's findings and limits, for the study overall: A CD8+ phenotype was shown by the disease-linked clones, which were found at relatively low frequencies in peripheral blood. Significant enrichment of the disease-linked clones was reported in matched synovial fluid samples from ankylosing spondylitis patients. A TCR beta motif of 7 or 8 highly homologous amino acid variants appeared characteristic of blood from ankylosing spondylitis patients. Some motif variants had previously been reported in the synovial fluid and blood of reactive arthritis patients, which suggests shared mechanisms of disease initiation.

This clonotype has at least ten counts. Its target antigen remains unknown. No quality values exist for individual bases; no much larger clone is one base distant. Sequencing was carried out with an Illumina HiSeq 2500. Quantitative 5'-RACE with molecular barcodes was used to prepare TCR beta libraries. The authors' pipeline ran thus. Disease-linked TCR variants were identified with a new computational method built on a probabilistic model of VDJ rearrangement. The public reads were reprocessed in TCRdb via fastp at Q25 and MiXCR, keeping in-frame beta chains. Identical CDR3 proteins give one entry, which carries the most common genes and DNA. The V and J calls here are based on TCRdb, not the publication. Present in this sample are approximately 520,000 distinct CDR3 sequences, less than 6% of which were seen just once. The ten top clones hold roughly 3.5% of the sample. For CDR1 and CDR2, the germline V gene (reference sequence) lists DFQATT and SNEGSKA. Reading from cysteine to phenylalanine, the CDR3 counts 11 amino acids. The only DNA kept is the CDR3, 33 bases in frame from the first base. V drops 6 bases and J drops 10 bases, leaving 14 bases in between.

Specimen: blood, either unsorted or a sorted T cell fraction (not recorded which). The clonotype originates from a male donor with ankylosing spondylitis. Recombination joined TRBV20-1 with TRBJ2-3; 7 matching bases give a weak D call of TRBD2. This receptor has the CDR3 CSAPKGGSQYF. The DNA is TGCAGTGCCCCGAAGGGGGGGTCGCAGTATTTT.